The rows below give T cell receptor beta chains drawn from one sample of a study of T cell responses to AZD1222 COVID-19 vaccine. Assay: immunoSEQ multiplex PCR; the TCRdb copy retains only in-frame clones and omits some. The sample consists of some 100,000 clones, more than 75% of them appearing once. The sequences come from peripheral blood, collected on day 0 of AZD1222 vaccination. The receptors were gathered from an adult in good health. Each CDR3 is given without its conserved first and last residue.

j_call: TRBJ1-2
v_call: TRBV19
cdr3_aa: ASSIPDGRVYGYT

j_call: TRBJ2-7
v_call: TRBV6-1
cdr3_aa: ASSGRGSYEQY

j_call: TRBJ1-1
v_call: TRBV28
cdr3_aa: ASSGRGYNTEAF

j_call: TRBJ1-2
v_call: TRBV6-1
cdr3_aa: ASSEGGQIYGYT

j_call: TRBJ2-1
v_call: TRBV29-1
cdr3_aa: SVEAGTGTLYNEQF

j_call: TRBJ1-6
v_call: TRBV10-3
cdr3_aa: AISGTGDNSPLH

j_call: TRBJ1-1
v_call: TRBV7-9
cdr3_aa: ASSHEGTANTEAF

j_call: TRBJ1-5
v_call: TRBV6-1
cdr3_aa: ASSAGQGMGNQPQH

j_call: TRBJ1-2
v_call: TRBV7-6
cdr3_aa: ASSPRTGDGFGYT

j_call: TRBJ2-1
v_call: TRBV18
cdr3_aa: ASSPSSDRALF

j_call: TRBJ2-7
v_call: TRBV5-4
cdr3_aa: ASSREGGYYEQY

j_call: TRBJ2-5
v_call: TRBV19
cdr3_aa: ASSLTGGWETQY

j_call: TRBJ1-6
v_call: TRBV21-1
cdr3_aa: ASSPEVGQGYSPLH

j_call: TRBJ2-5
v_call: TRBV10-2
cdr3_aa: ASSSGAEQETQY

j_call: TRBJ1-4
v_call: TRBV5-6
cdr3_aa: ASSRQGANEKLF

j_call: TRBJ1-2
v_call: TRBV5-4
cdr3_aa: ASSLALAGRGYT

j_call: TRBJ2-5
v_call: TRBV7-3
cdr3_aa: ASSRGQQETQY

j_call: TRBJ1-6
v_call: TRBV3-1/TRBV3-2
cdr3_aa: ASNLRVDNSPLH

j_call: TRBJ1-2
v_call: TRBV27
cdr3_aa: ASSLGRQNGYT

j_call: TRBJ2-5
v_call: TRBV7-2
cdr3_aa: ASSLDIRLAGSFLGTQY

j_call: TRBJ2-1
v_call: TRBV5-1
cdr3_aa: ASSLDRNNEQF

j_call: TRBJ2-3
v_call: TRBV13
cdr3_aa: ASSLSGTDTQY

j_call: TRBJ1-2
v_call: TRBV11-1
cdr3_aa: ASSFGTGRPHGYT

j_call: TRBJ1-2
v_call: TRBV7-2
cdr3_aa: ASSSPVGYGYT

j_call: TRBJ1-4
v_call: TRBV19
cdr3_aa: ASSSSGGEEKLF

j_call: TRBJ1-1
v_call: TRBV30
cdr3_aa: AYERNTEAF